Below are 15 T cell receptor beta chains sequenced from a single sample in a study of cytomegalovirus exposure and HLA in healthy donors. Researchers ran the PCR with 60 Vbeta and 13 Jbeta primers. The table came from immunoSEQ multiplex PCR; TCRdb's copy has only in-frame clones and leaves some out. This listing includes about 200,000 clones. The sample taken for sequencing was PBMCs. The receptors stem from a man between 25 and 39 years old in good health and CMV-seronegative.

This chain links TRBV6-5 with TRBJ1-6; D is perhaps TRBD1 (5 bases). This CDR3 has 15 amino acids. Germline CDR1 is MNHEY and CDR2 is SVGAGI. V gave up 0 bases and J gave up 3 bases, with 6 bases separating them. CDR3 DNA sequence: TGTGCCAGCAGTTACTCGACAGTCTATAATTCACCCCTCCACTTT. Translating gives CASSYSTVYNSPLHF.

J is TRBJ1-1 and V is TRBV28; D might be TRBD1 (5 bases). V shed 10 bases and J shed 9 bases, with 18 bases lying between them. CDR1 and CDR2 from the germline V gene are MDHEN and SYDVKM. The CDR3 has 12 residues. CDR3 DNA sequence: TGTGCCACCAAAGGGGCACCCCGGCAAGCTTTCTTT. Translation: CATKGAPRQAFF.

The chain has TRBV27 and TRBJ2-3, with D possibly matching TRBD2 (5 bases). Trimming left V 7 bases short and J 4 bases short, with 18 bases between. The CDR3 contains 15 residues. CDR1 MNHEY and CDR2 SMNVEV come from the germline V gene (reference sequence). CDR3 nucleotide sequence: TGTGCCAGCACCACGAGAGGGCCCCTGGCAGATACGCAGTATTTT. Translating gives CASTTRGPLADTQYF.

In nucleotides, the CDR3 is TGTGCCTGGGGTCTCCCCGGGACAGTCTATCAGCCCCAGCATTTT. Protein product: CAWGLPGTVYQPQHF. The gene calls are TRBV30 and TRBJ1-5, with 7 positions matching TRBD1. Trimming cost V 5 bases and J 5 bases; bases outside gene matches: 12. This CDR3 has 15 residues. Germline V gene lookup returns CDR1 GTSNPN and CDR2 SVGIG (reference sequence).

The rearrangement joins TRBV7-2 to TRBJ2-7, with TRBD1 as a possible D gene (6 bases). Germline lookup yields CDR1 SGHTA and CDR2 FQGNSA. The V end lost 7 bases, the J end lost 2 bases, and 18 bases lay between the germline ends. The CDR3 totals 15 residues. Here the CDR3 reads CASNMGHGAPYEQYF. The CDR3 bases are TGTGCCAGCAACATGGGACACGGAGCCCCCTACGAGCAGTACTTC.

The chain links TRBV4-1 to TRBJ2-5, with a tentative D call TRBD1 (5 bases). V was shortened by 0 bases and J by 0 bases, with 8 bases between the two germline ends. Germline V gene data show CDR1 as MGHRA and CDR2 as YSYEKL. The CDR3 has 15 residues. CDR3 in DNA: TGCGCCAGCAGCCAAGATGGGGCTTACCAAGAGACCCAGTACTTC. Translating gives CASSQDGAYQETQYF.

The rearrangement links TRBV7-9 to TRBJ2-3; 11 bases map to TRBD2. This CDR3 is built from 19 residues. The germline V gene has CDR1 SEHNR and CDR2 FQNEAQ (reference sequence). J gave up 4 bases and V 10 bases, and 22 bases lay outside the gene matches. CDR3 loop: CATHLTLAGVSSWADTQYF. The CDR3 region has the DNA TGTGCCACCCACTTAACACTAGCGGGAGTATCAAGTTGGGCAGATACGCAGTATTTT.

The chain has TRBV11-2 and TRBJ1-5; maybe TRBD1 (5 bases). Germline CDR1 and CDR2: SGHAT and FQNNGV. This CDR3 spans 15 amino acids. V gave up 0 bases and J gave up 7 bases, with 13 bases separating them. The CDR3 protein is CASSLDMGGKQPQHF. CDR3 DNA sequence: TGTGCCAGCAGCTTAGATATGGGGGGGAAACAGCCCCAGCATTTT.

This chain uses TRBV7-9 with TRBJ2-3, with 8 bases aligning to TRBD2. With V trimmed by 4 bases and J by 3 bases, 6 bases remained unmatched. This CDR3 is built from 15 residues. CDR1 and CDR2 (germline): SEHNR, FQNEAQ (reference sequence). DNA of the CDR3: TGTGCCAGCAGCTCCCCCGGGAGGGCGACAGATACGCAGTATTTT. Residues: CASSSPGRATDTQYF.

The chain recombines TRBV19 with TRBJ1-1; TRBD1 is a possible D gene (6 bases). The V end lost 6 bases, the J end lost 0 bases, and 14 bases lay between the germline ends. From germline, CDR1 is LNHDA and CDR2 SQIVND (reference sequence). The CDR3 totals 15 residues. Here the CDR3 reads CASRRNREMNTEAFF. CDR3 sequence (DNA): TGTGCCAGTAGACGGAACAGGGAAATGAACACTGAAGCTTTCTTT. The whole variable domain, filled in from reference TRBV19 and TRBJ1-1, reads DGGITQSPKYLFRKEGQNVTLSCEQNLNHDAMYWYRQDPGQGLRLIYYSQIVNDFQKGDIAEGYSVSREKKESFPLTVTSAQKNPTAFYLCASRRNREMNTEAFFGQGTRLTVV.

The V gene is TRBV30, the J gene TRBJ1-5, with 8 bases that match TRBD1. V lost 4 bases and J lost 7; bases outside the gene matches: 6. The CDR3 is 13 amino acids. Germline V gives CDR1 GTSNPN, CDR2 SVGIG (reference sequence). As DNA, the CDR3 is TGTGCCTGGACCGTTGACAGGGGACAGCCCCAGCATTTT. This translates into CAWTVDRGQPQHF.

V gene TRBV27 combines with J gene TRBJ1-2; no definite D call. The CDR3 contains 14 residues. Germline V gives CDR1 MNHEY, CDR2 SMNVEV (reference sequence). V was shortened by 2 bases and J by 5 bases, with 12 bases between the two germline ends. CDR3 in amino acids: CASSLRPRQYGYTF. CDR3 nucleotides: TGTGCCAGCAGTTTAAGACCCAGGCAATATGGCTACACCTTC.

The chain uses TRBV4-2 and TRBJ2-3, with TRBD2 identical over 9 bases. Per the germline V gene, CDR1 is LGHNA and CDR2 is YNFKEQ. There are 16 residues in the CDR3. The junction had 2 bases not matched to a gene; V was cut back by 0 bases and J by 1 base. The DNA for the CDR3 is TGTGCCAGCAGCCAAGATAGCGGGAGTGGCACAGATACGCAGTATTTT. It specifies CASSQDSGSGTDTQYF.

The rearrangement joins TRBV27 to TRBJ2-7; perhaps TRBD1 as D (5 bases). The germline V gene encodes CDR1 MNHEY and CDR2 SMNVEV (reference sequence). V lost 0 bases and J lost 4, with 13 bases in between. CDR3 length: 15 amino acids. The chain's CDR3 is CASSLSVGAVYEQYF. CDR3 nucleotide sequence: TGTGCCAGCAGTTTATCGGTAGGGGCTGTGTACGAGCAGTACTTC.

This rearrangement joins TRBV25-1 to TRBJ2-3; tentatively, D is TRBD1 (5 bases). The V end was cut by 1 base, the J end by 6 bases, with 8 bases between. This CDR3 spans 13 amino acids. Germline loops: CDR1 MGHDK, CDR2 SYGVNS. The CDR3 is CASSELRGDTQYF. The CDR3 DNA sequence: TGTGCCAGCAGTGAATTAAGGGGTGATACGCAGTATTTT.